This T cell receptor beta chain appears in the sequencing data of a study of OX40 agonist ivuxolimab in advanced cancers. Study-wide background: Patients were treated with ivuxolimab, an agonistic anti-OX40 (CD134) antibody. Hepatocellular carcinoma, melanoma, renal cell or head and neck cancer affected the dose-escalation patients.

Study-wide findings and caveats: Not determined was the antigen specificity of the expanded peripheral T cells.

This CDR3 contains 12 residues. The germline V gene encodes CDR1 ENHRY and CDR2 SYGVKD. V lost 2 bases and J 3 bases, leaving 3 bases between the germline ends. The protocol was immunoSEQ multiplex PCR, while the TCRdb copy is restricted to in-frame clones and leaves out a portion. The sample shows about 69,000 clones, almost 90% of them seen only once. Concerning this clone: The antigen is undetermined.

Here the sequenced sample was CD4+ or CD8+ T cells sorted from blood, taken in a trial of the OX40 agonist ivuxolimab. This chain connects TRBV10-3 to TRBJ2-3; D unclear. The clonotype originates from an adult with an advanced solid tumor such as melanoma, head and neck, liver or kidney cancer. In nucleotides, the CDR3 is TGTGCCATCAGTGAGGTAACAGATACGCAGTATTTT. Translated, it gives CAISEVTDTQYF.